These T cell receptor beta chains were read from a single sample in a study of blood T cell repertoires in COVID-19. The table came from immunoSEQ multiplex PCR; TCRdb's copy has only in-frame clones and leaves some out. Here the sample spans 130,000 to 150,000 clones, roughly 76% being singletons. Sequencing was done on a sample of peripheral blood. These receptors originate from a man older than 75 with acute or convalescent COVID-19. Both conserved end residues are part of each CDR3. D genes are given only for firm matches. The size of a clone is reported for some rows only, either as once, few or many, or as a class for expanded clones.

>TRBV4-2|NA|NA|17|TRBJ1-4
TGTGCCAGCAGCCAAGCCCTCAGGGATGCAACTAATGAAAAACTGTTTTTT
CASSQALRDATNEKLFF
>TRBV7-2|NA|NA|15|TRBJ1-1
TGTGCCAGCAGCTTCCTGGGGGGGCTGAACACTGAAGCTTTCTTT
CASSFLGGLNTEAFF
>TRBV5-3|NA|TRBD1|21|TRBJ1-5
TGTGCCAGAAGCTTGGGTCAGGGGGACAGGGAAAAGGGAGCGAGCAATCAGCCCCAGCATTTT
CARSLGQGDREKGASNQPQHF
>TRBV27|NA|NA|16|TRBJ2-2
TGTGCCAGCAGTTTTAACCGGGTCCGGAACACCGGGGAGCTGTTTTTT
CASSFNRVRNTGELFF
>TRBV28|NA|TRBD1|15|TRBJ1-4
TGTGCCAGCAGTTCCTGGACAGGGGGGAGTGAAAAACTGTTTTTT
CASSSWTGGSEKLFF
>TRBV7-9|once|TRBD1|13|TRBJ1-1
TGTGCCAGCAGCCCAGGACAGGGCGCTGAAGCTTTCTTT
CASSPGQGAEAFF
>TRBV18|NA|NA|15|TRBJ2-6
TGTGCCAGCTCACCAACTGGAGTTGGGGCCAACGTCCTGACTTTC
CASSPTGVGANVLTF
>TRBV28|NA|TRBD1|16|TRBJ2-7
TGTGCCAGCAGTCCACCGGGGACAGGGGGCGCGTACGAGCAGTACTTC
CASSPPGTGGAYEQYF
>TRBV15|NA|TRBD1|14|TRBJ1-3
TGTGCCACCGGGCAAGAGGACAGGGGTAACACCATATATTTT
CATGQEDRGNTIYF
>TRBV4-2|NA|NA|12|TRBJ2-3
TGTGCCAGCAGCCAAGACCGAGATACGCAGTATTTT
CASSQDRDTQYF
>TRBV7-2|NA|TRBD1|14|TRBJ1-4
TGTGCCAGCAGCTTTAGACAGGGGCACGAAAAACTGTTTTTT
CASSFRQGHEKLFF
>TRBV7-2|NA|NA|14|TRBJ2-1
TGTGCCAGCAGCTTAGAGACACACTCCAATGAGCAGTTCTTC
CASSLETHSNEQFF
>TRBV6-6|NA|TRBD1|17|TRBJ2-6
TGTGCCAGCAGTCGGACAGGGGGCGCGTCTGGGGCCAACGTCCTGACTTTC
CASSRTGGASGANVLTF
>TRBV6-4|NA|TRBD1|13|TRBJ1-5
TGTGCCAGGACAGGGCCCCTCAATCAGCCCCAGCATTTT
CARTGPLNQPQHF
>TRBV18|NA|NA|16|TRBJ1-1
TGTGCCAGCTCACCACAAGGAGGGGGGGCGATTGCTGAAGCTTTCTTT
CASSPQGGGAIAEAFF
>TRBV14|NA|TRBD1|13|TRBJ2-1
TGTGCCAGCAGCTTGGACAGGGGGAATGAGCAGTTCTTC
CASSLDRGNEQFF
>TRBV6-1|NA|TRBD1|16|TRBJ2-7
TGTGCCAGCAGTGGGGACCGGACAGGGGGCCCCTACGAGCAGTACTTC
CASSGDRTGGPYEQYF
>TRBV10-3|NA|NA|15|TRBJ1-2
TGTGCCATCAGTGAGGGGGGGAGATCTAACTATGGCTACACCTTC
CAISEGGRSNYGYTF
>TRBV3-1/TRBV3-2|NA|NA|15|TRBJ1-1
TGTGCCAGCAGCCGCCTCGGACGGAGGGTAACTGAAGCTTTCTTT
CASSRLGRRVTEAFF
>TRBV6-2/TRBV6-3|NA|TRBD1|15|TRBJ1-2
TGTGCCAGCAGTTACTTGAGGACAGGAACCTATGGCTACACCTTC
CASSYLRTGTYGYTF
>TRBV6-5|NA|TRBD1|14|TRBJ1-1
TGTGCCAGCAGGCCGTCCGGGACAGTCACTGAAGCTTTCTTT
CASRPSGTVTEAFF
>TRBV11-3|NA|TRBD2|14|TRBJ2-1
TGTGCCAGCAGCTCTAGAGCGGGGACCAATGAGCAGTTCTTC
CASSSRAGTNEQFF
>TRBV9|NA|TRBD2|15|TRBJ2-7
TGTGCCAGCAGCGCGGGACTAGCGGCCTCCTACGAGCAGTACTTC
CASSAGLAASYEQYF
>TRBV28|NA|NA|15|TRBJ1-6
TGTGCCAGCAGTCCTCCCGTCGGGGGAGGTTCACCCCTCCACTTT
CASSPPVGGGSPLHF
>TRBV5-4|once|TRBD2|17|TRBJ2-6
TGTGCCAGCAGCCCGGACGGGGGGACCTCTGGGGCCAACGTCCTGACTTTC
CASSPDGGTSGANVLTF
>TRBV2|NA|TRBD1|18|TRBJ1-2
TGTGCCAGCAGACCCGCAGGACAGGCGTTTTCCTCTAACTATGGCTACACCTTC
CASRPAGQAFSSNYGYTF
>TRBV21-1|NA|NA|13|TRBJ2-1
TGTGCCAGCAGCAAAAGGAGGGGCGGTGAGCAGTTCTTC
CASSKRRGGEQFF
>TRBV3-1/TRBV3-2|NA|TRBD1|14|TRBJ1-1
TGTGCCAGCAGCCCCGGGACAGAAGGAACTGAAGCTTTCTTT
CASSPGTEGTEAFF
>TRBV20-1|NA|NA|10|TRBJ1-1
TGCAGGGCATCGAACACTGAAGCTTTCTTT
CRASNTEAFF
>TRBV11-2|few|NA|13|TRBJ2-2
TGTGCCAGCAGCCTTTCAGGGGCCGGGGAGCTGTTTTTT
CASSLSGAGELFF
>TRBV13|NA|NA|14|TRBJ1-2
TGTGCCAGCAGCTTAGGCAGGGGAGACTATGGCTACACCTTC
CASSLGRGDYGYTF
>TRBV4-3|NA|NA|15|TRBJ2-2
TGCGCCAGCAGCCAAGATAGCGACTTAGGCGGGGAGCTGTTTTTT
CASSQDSDLGGELFF
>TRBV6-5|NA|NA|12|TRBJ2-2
TGTGCCGTACGCAGGGGACCCGGGGAGCTGTTTTTT
CAVRRGPGELFF
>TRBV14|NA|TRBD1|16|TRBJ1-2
TGTGCCAGCAGCCAAGCCATTGGACAGGGCGCCGGGGGCTACACCTTC
CASSQAIGQGAGGYTF
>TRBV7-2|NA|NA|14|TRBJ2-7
TGTGCCAGCAGCTCCAACACAGGTTATGACGAGCAGTACTTC
CASSSNTGYDEQYF
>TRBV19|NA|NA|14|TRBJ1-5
TGTGCCAGTAGTATCCGACAGTACAATCAGCCCCAGCATTTT
CASSIRQYNQPQHF
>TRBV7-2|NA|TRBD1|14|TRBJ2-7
TGTGCCAGCAGCTTAGGACAGGGGGCCTACGAGCAGTACTTC
CASSLGQGAYEQYF
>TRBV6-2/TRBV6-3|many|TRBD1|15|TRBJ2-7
TGTGCCAGCAGTTGGCCGGGACAGGGGGCCTACGAGCAGTACTTC
CASSWPGQGAYEQYF
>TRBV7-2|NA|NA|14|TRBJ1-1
TGTGCCAGCAGCCCCTTTTCAGGGGACACTGAAGCTTTCTTT
CASSPFSGDTEAFF
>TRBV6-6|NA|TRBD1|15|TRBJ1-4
TGTGCCAGCAGAGATAGGGACAGGGTTCGAGAAAAACTGTTTTTT
CASRDRDRVREKLFF
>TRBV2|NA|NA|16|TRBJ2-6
TGTGCCAGCAGTGAAACAGGTTACTCTGGGGCCAACGTCCTGACTTTC
CASSETGYSGANVLTF
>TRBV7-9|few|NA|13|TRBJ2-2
TGTGCCAGCAGCTTACAGGCCACCGGGGAGCTGTTTTTT
CASSLQATGELFF
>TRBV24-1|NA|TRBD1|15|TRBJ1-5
TGTGCCACCAGTGACCGGACAGGGGGCGATCAGCCCCAGCATTTT
CATSDRTGGDQPQHF
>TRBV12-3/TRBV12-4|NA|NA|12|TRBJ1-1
TGTGCCAGCAGTTTCAGGCCGCGTGAAGCTTTCTTT
CASSFRPREAFF